These 27 T cell receptor beta chains were sequenced from one sample in a study of cytomegalovirus exposure and HLA in healthy donors. The PCR made use of 60 Vbeta and 13 Jbeta primers. Measured with immunoSEQ multiplex PCR; TCRdb has only the in-frame clones, and not every one. Of 160,000 or so clones in the sample, roughly 78% were seen once. Material: PBMCs. The receptors shown here come from a man aged 40-49 years in good health and CMV-seronegative.

The rearrangement joins TRBV28 to TRBJ2-1, with TRBD2 matching over 7 bases. Germline CDR1 is MDHEN and CDR2 is SYDVKM. After removal of 7 bases from V and 9 bases from J, the junction contained 15 bases not matched to a gene. The CDR3 loop spans 15 amino acids. CDR3 protein: CASIGISGLPAEQFF. The DNA for the CDR3 is TGTGCCAGCATAGGGATTAGCGGGCTCCCAGCTGAGCAGTTCTTC.

A few counts support this clone. V gene TRBV5-1 combines with J gene TRBJ2-5, with TRBD2 as a possible D gene (6 bases). The CDR3 loop spans 13 amino acids. The germline V gene encodes CDR1 SGHRS and CDR2 YFSETQ. V lost 6 bases, J lost 4 bases, and 13 bases lay in between. The CDR3 here is CASKEQRVETQYF. CDR3 coding DNA: TGCGCCAGCAAAGAACAGCGGGTAGAGACCCAGTACTTC.

The chain links TRBV5-4 to TRBJ2-7, with D perhaps matching TRBD1 (5 bases). This CDR3 is 14 amino acids long. Trimming pared 4 bases from V and 3 bases from J, leaving 14 bases between. Germline CDR1 SGHNT, CDR2 YYREEE (reference sequence). CDR3 region: CASSPKQGNYEQYF. The CDR3 DNA is TGTGCCAGCAGCCCCAAGCAGGGCAACTACGAGCAGTACTTC. The variable domain in full, completed from reference TRBV5-4 and TRBJ2-7, reads ETGVTQSPTHLIKTRGQQVTLRCSSQSGHNTVSWYQQALGQGPQFIFQYYREEENGRGNFPPRFSGLQFPNYSSELNVNALELDDSALYLCASSPKQGNYEQYFGPGTRLTVT.

The chain joins TRBV6-5 to TRBJ1-2; 11 bases are shared with TRBD1. Germline V gene lookup returns CDR1 MNHEY and CDR2 SVGAGI. Trimming took 7 bases from V and 2 from J; bases not matched to a gene: 3. The CDR3 is 14 residues long. The CDR3 DNA reads TGTGCCAGCATGAGGACAGGGGGCAACTATGGCTACACCTTC. This encodes CASMRTGGNYGYTF.

The J gene is TRBJ2-7, the V gene TRBV11-2, with D perhaps TRBD2 (5 bases). Deletions cut 1 base from V and 3 bases from J, with 10 bases between. The CDR3 extends over 14 amino acids. CDR1 SGHAT and CDR2 FQNNGV come from the germline V gene. The CDR3 region has the DNA TGTGCCAGCAGCTTAGGACGGGAACTCTACGAGCAGTACTTC. Translation gives CASSLGRELYEQYF.

This rearrangement joins TRBV29-1 to TRBJ2-3; possibly TRBD2 for D (5 bases). Trimming took 4 bases from V and 2 from J, leaving 7 bases between them. CDR3 size: 12 residues. CDR1 and CDR2 from the germline V gene are SQVTM and ANQGSEA. Here the CDR3 DNA reads TGCAGCGTTGTCCTAGCCACAGATACGCAGTATTTT. Translated: CSVVLATDTQYF.

CDR3 nucleotide sequence: TGTGCCAGTAGTGTCCTAGCGGGGGCGCGCACAGATACGCAGTATTTT. Protein sequence: CASSVLAGARTDTQYF. This rearrangement joins TRBV19 to TRBJ2-3, with 10 bases fitting TRBD2. Germline trimming cut 5 bases from V and 1 base from J; bases unmatched to any gene: 6. Germline V lookup: CDR1 LNHDA, CDR2 SQIVND (reference sequence). The length of the CDR3 is 16 residues.

The chain is built from TRBV5-4 and TRBJ2-6; perhaps TRBD1 as D (6 bases). This CDR3 contains 15 residues. The germline CDR1 and CDR2 sequences are SGHNT and YYREEE (reference sequence). Deletions cut 4 bases from V and 0 bases from J, with 8 bases between. In DNA form, the CDR3 reads TGTGCCAGCAGCCTCAGGGGCTCTGGGGCCAACGTCCTGACTTTC. Residues: CASSLRGSGANVLTF.

Regarding this clone: A read error may account for a junction end that differs from germline. The rearrangement joins TRBV25-1 to TRBJ2-4; the D gene is possibly TRBD2 (5 bases). CDR3 length: 12 amino acids. Per the germline V gene, CDR1 is MGHDK and CDR2 is SYGVNS. CDR3 in amino acids: CGRRLAKNSQYF. CDR3 coding DNA: TGTGGCAGACGGCTAGCCAAAAACAGTCAGTACTTC.

This clone occurred a few times. This chain uses TRBV13 with TRBJ2-2; D not certain. The ends were cut back, 1 base at V and 3 bases at J, with 12 bases in the middle. Germline CDR1 reads PRHDT; CDR2 reads FYEKMQ (reference sequence). The CDR3 loop spans 16 amino acids. The CDR3 DNA sequence: TGTGCCAGCAGCTTAGTAGCCAGCGAACACACCGGGGAGCTGTTTTTT. Encoded protein: CASSLVASEHTGELFF.

The V gene is TRBV4-2, the J gene TRBJ1-1; TRBD1 aligns across 8 bases. Germline CDR1 reads LGHNA; CDR2 reads YNFKEQ. J lost 4 bases, V lost 2 bases, and 3 bases had no gene match. CDR3 length: 14 amino acids. CDR3 sequence reads: CASSQTTGGTEAFF. CDR3 in DNA: TGTGCCAGCAGCCAAACTACAGGGGGCACTGAAGCTTTCTTT.

The chain carries TRBV27 and TRBJ2-1, with D maybe TRBD2 (6 bases). V gave up 5 bases and J gave up 7 bases, with 24 bases separating them. The CDR3 totals 17 residues. CDR1 and CDR2 from the germline V gene are MNHEY and SMNVEV (reference sequence). The CDR3 loop reads CASSMLVSSERANEQFF. The CDR3 nucleotides read TGTGCCAGCAGTATGCTCGTCTCTAGCGAGAGGGCTAATGAGCAGTTCTTC.

The chain carries TRBV29-1 and TRBJ2-4, with TRBD1 matching over 7 bases. The trim removed 4 bases at V and 7 bases at J, leaving 7 bases unmatched. Germline CDR1 reads SQVTM; CDR2 reads ANQGSEA. The CDR3 is 13 residues long. DNA of the CDR3: TGCAGCGTTGCTGTTACAGGGGAGAACATTCAGTACTTC. Amino acids: CSVAVTGENIQYF.

This chain uses TRBV7-2 with TRBJ2-5; tentatively, D is TRBD1 (5 bases). The CDR3 is 14 residues long. Germline assignment: CDR1 SGHTA and CDR2 FQGNSA. The germline V and J ends were trimmed by 2 bases and 1 base, with 8 bases remaining between them. CDR3 sequence (DNA): TGTGCCAGCAGCTTAATGACAGCCCAAGAGACCCAGTACTTC. Residues: CASSLMTAQETQYF.

The chain employs TRBV7-2 and TRBJ2-7; 15 nucleotides line up with TRBD2. The CDR3 consists of 16 residues. CDR1 is SGHTA and CDR2 is FQGNSA in the germline V gene. V lost 4 bases, J lost 3 bases, and 4 bases stayed unmatched. The DNA for the CDR3 is TGTGCCAGCAGCTGGACTAGCGGGAGGGTGGGCTACGAGCAGTACTTC. Protein product: CASSWTSGRVGYEQYF.

The V and J genes are TRBV5-1 and TRBJ2-7, with D perhaps TRBD1 (6 bases). Per germline, CDR1 SGHRS and CDR2 YFSETQ. Trimming removed 0 bases at V and 3 bases at J, with 7 bases between. The CDR3 has 13 amino acids. The CDR3 sequence: CASSLEQGYEQYF. CDR3 DNA: TGCGCCAGCAGCTTGGAACAGGGCTACGAGCAGTACTTC.

This chain joins TRBV4-2 and TRBJ2-4; a weak D match, TRBD2 (5 bases). The CDR3 spans 14 residues. Trimming took 0 bases from V and 8 from J, leaving 11 bases between them. Germline values: CDR1 LGHNA, CDR2 YNFKEQ. Here the CDR3 DNA reads TGTGCCAGCAGCCAAGAAAGGTTGGAGGACATTCAGTACTTC. Its translation: CASSQERLEDIQYF.

The rearrangement links TRBV28 to TRBJ2-3; tentative D call: TRBD2 (6 bases). Germline CDR1 MDHEN, CDR2 SYDVKM. V was cut by 3 bases and J by 4 bases, with 23 bases left in between. CDR3 size: 18 residues. In DNA, the CDR3 is TGTGCCAGCAGTTTTTCCCCCCCGAGCGGGCAAATCTCAGATACGCAGTATTTT. Its protein product is CASSFSPPSGQISDTQYF.

This rearrangement joins TRBV5-6 to TRBJ2-1; D is possibly TRBD2 (5 bases). CDR3 length: 14 amino acids. CDR1 and CDR2 from the germline V gene are SGHDT and YYEEEE. Trimming left V 5 bases short and J 8 bases short, with 17 bases between. The CDR3 sequence is CASRLYGDSDEQFF. The CDR3 coding sequence is TGTGCCAGCAGGTTGTACGGGGATTCCGATGAGCAGTTCTTC.

This rearrangement joins TRBV30 to TRBJ2-5, with D tentatively TRBD2 (7 bases). Germline CDR1 reads GTSNPN; CDR2 reads SVGIG (reference sequence). This CDR3 region has 17 residues. Trimming shortened V by 3 bases and J by 5 bases, and 25 bases separated the two germline ends. Here the CDR3 DNA reads TGTGCCTGGAGGCCTTGGGGGGGCGGGAGAGTGGGGGAGACCCAGTACTTC. Amino acids: CAWRPWGGGRVGETQYF.

The chain couples TRBV5-5 to TRBJ2-1; D is perhaps TRBD2 (5 bases). The CDR3 covers 13 residues. The germline V gene has CDR1 SGHKS and CDR2 YYEKEE (reference sequence). Deletions cut 1 base from V and 6 bases from J, with 8 bases between. The CDR3 DNA sequence: TGTGCCAGCAGCTTGCACGAGGGCAATGAGCAGTTCTTC. This gives the protein CASSLHEGNEQFF. Combining the CDR3 with reference TRBV5-5 and TRBJ2-1 gives the whole variable domain DAGVTQSPTHLIKTRGQQVTLRCSPISGHKSVSWYQQVLGQGPQFIFQYYEKEERGRGNFPDRFSARQFPNYSSELNVNALLLGDSALYLCASSLHEGNEQFFGPGTRLTVL.

The rearrangement joins TRBV13 to TRBJ2-7; D perhaps matches TRBD1 (6 bases). The germline CDR1 and CDR2 sequences are PRHDT and FYEKMQ (reference sequence). The ends were cut back, 3 bases at V and 3 bases at J, with 12 bases in the middle. This CDR3 is 14 amino acids long. The DNA of the CDR3 is TGTGCCAGCAGCTTCCTGGGGGCAAGCTACGAGCAGTACTTC. It translates to CASSFLGASYEQYF.

The J gene is TRBJ2-1, the V gene TRBV5-6; possible D gene TRBD2, 5 bases. The CDR3 is 15 amino acids. Germline values: CDR1 SGHDT, CDR2 YYEEEE. V lost 1 base, J lost 6 bases, and 14 bases lay in between. As DNA, the CDR3 is TGTGCCAGCAGCTTGAGTCTTGGGAGAGTCAATGAGCAGTTCTTC. Protein sequence: CASSLSLGRVNEQFF. The full variable domain, its missing parts supplied by reference TRBV5-6 and TRBJ2-1, is DAGVTQSPTHLIKTRGQQVTLRCSPKSGHDTVSWYQQALGQGPQFIFQYYEEEERQRGNFPDRFSGHQFPNYSSELNVNALLLGDSALYLCASSLSLGRVNEQFFGPGTRLTVL.

The chain employs TRBV7-2 and TRBJ1-4; 8 nucleotides agree with TRBD1. The CDR3 is 14 residues long. The V segment lost 2 bases and the J segment 8 bases; nucleotides outside the gene matches: 4. Germline V lookup: CDR1 SGHTA, CDR2 FQGNSA. The DNA for the CDR3 is TGTGCCAGCAGCTTACAGGGGGCGGGGGAAAAACTGTTTTTT. Protein: CASSLQGAGEKLFF.

The chain carries TRBV28 and TRBJ2-7; TRBD2 matches at 7 bases. V shed 4 bases, J shed 3 bases, and the junction held 6 bases outside the gene matches. The CDR3 consists of 14 residues. CDR1 and CDR2 (germline): MDHEN, SYDVKM. CDR3 sequence (DNA): TGTGCCAGCAGTTCCTCGAGCGGGAACTACGAGCAGTACTTC. Translating gives CASSSSSGNYEQYF.

V usage is TRBV28 and J usage is TRBJ2-2; 8 bases map to TRBD2. The V segment lost 8 bases and the J segment 2 bases; nucleotides outside the gene matches: 7. The length of the CDR3 is 15 residues. Germline V lookup: CDR1 MDHEN, CDR2 SYDVKM. The CDR3 region is CASRRGLANTGELFF. In DNA form, the CDR3 reads TGTGCCAGCCGCCGAGGACTAGCTAACACCGGGGAGCTGTTTTTT.

The V and J genes are TRBV5-1 and TRBJ2-7, with D unclear. The V and J ends lost 0 bases and 0 bases respectively, with 13 bases between them. Germline V lookup: CDR1 SGHRS, CDR2 YFSETQ. The CDR3 covers 16 residues. Written as DNA, the CDR3 is TGCGCCAGCAGCTTGGCCGTAGGTAGAGGCTCCTACGAGCAGTACTTC. As protein: CASSLAVGRGSYEQYF.